These T cell receptor beta chains were read from a single sample in a study of T-cell memory formation after mild COVID-19. MiXCR, run by TCRdb on the 5' RACE reads, gives a single entry per CDR3 protein. This table has around 340,000 distinct CDR3 sequences, approximately 16% appearing once. Sequenced material: PBMCs or a T cell subset sorted from them (not recorded which). The receptor set was obtained from a young man who had mild COVID-19 (a few samples of this study predate the infection). Cell type and time point are not known. Each CDR3 is given with its conserved first and last residue. Fields, in order: J gene, V gene, D gene, clone size, CDR3 protein, CDR3 DNA. A D gene is named only where the DNA matches it firmly. A row's size may be missing; if present it is once, few, many or a size class.

>TRBJ2-2|TRBV12-5|TRBD2|few
CASGFSTSASRDTGELFF
TGTGCTAGTGGTTTCTCCACTAGCGCTTCTCGGGACACCGGGGAGCTGTTTTTT
>TRBJ1-5|TRBV5-5|TRBD1|many
CASSPADRLDNQPQHF
TGTGCCAGCAGCCCTGCGGACAGGTTAGATAATCAGCCCCAGCATTTT
>TRBJ2-3|TRBV20-1|TRBD2|.
CSAKAGGIRSDTQYF
TGCAGTGCTAAAGCGGGGGGTATCAGGTCCGATACGCAGTATTTT
>TRBJ2-5|TRBV2|TRBD2|few
CAAGTSGQETQYF
TGTGCCGCCGGGACTAGCGGGCAAGAGACCCAGTACTTC
>TRBJ2-7|TRBV12-3/TRBV12-4|.|.
CASSFQEVNYEQYF
TGTGCCAGCAGTTTCCAGGAGGTGAATTACGAGCAGTACTTC
>TRBJ2-5|TRBV5-1|TRBD2|.
CASSTGLVGETQYF
TGCGCCAGCAGCACCGGACTAGTTGGAGAGACCCAGTACTTC
>TRBJ1-2|TRBV20-1|TRBD1|few
CSVPGQAYGYTF
TGCAGTGTTCCGGGACAGGCCTATGGCTACACCTTC
>TRBJ2-3|TRBV7-9|TRBD1|few
CASSRQGAISDTQYF
TGTGCCAGCAGTCGACAGGGGGCAATCTCAGATACGCAGTATTTT
>TRBJ2-1|TRBV29-1|.|many
CSVPGLPSDGQFF
TGCAGCGTACCGGGACTGCCATCAGATGGGCAGTTCTTC
>TRBJ1-1|TRBV5-1|TRBD1|many
CASSSKSGGSGTEAFF
TGCGCCAGCAGCTCGAAATCAGGGGGCTCTGGCACTGAAGCTTTCTTT
>TRBJ2-1|TRBV5-5|.|few
CASSLDIDSEQFF
TGTGCCAGCAGCCTGGACATTGATAGTGAGCAGTTCTTC
>TRBJ2-5|TRBV5-4|.|few
CASRPGAEETQYF
TGTGCCAGCAGGCCCGGGGCAGAAGAGACCCAGTACTTC
>TRBJ2-6|TRBV5-4|.|.
CASREEKGTGANVLTF
TGTGCCAGCAGGGAGGAAAAGGGGACTGGGGCCAACGTCCTGACTTTC
>TRBJ2-5|TRBV5-6|TRBD2|.
CASSFSGGLGETQYF
TGTGCCAGCAGCTTTAGCGGGGGGTTAGGAGAGACCCAGTACTTC
>TRBJ2-5|TRBV11-2|.|.
CASSSPYGGLGETQYF
TGTGCCAGCAGCTCTCCCTACGGGGGACTGGGAGAGACCCAGTACTTC
>TRBJ2-7|TRBV13|.|few
CASSYGVPGDYEQYF
TGTGCCAGCAGCTATGGGGTACCGGGGGATTACGAGCAGTACTTC
>TRBJ2-1|TRBV12-3/TRBV12-4|.|few
CASSKGFEQFF
TGTGCCAGCAGCAAGGGATTTGAGCAGTTCTTC
>TRBJ2-1|TRBV9|TRBD2|.
CASSAQTSGDEQFF
TGTGCCAGCAGCGCCCAGACTAGCGGGGATGAGCAGTTCTTC
>TRBJ2-3|TRBV9|.|few
CASSARGGQGTDTQYF
TGTGCCAGCAGCGCGAGGGGGGGGCAGGGCACAGATACGCAGTATTTT
>TRBJ1-5|TRBV7-2|.|few
CASSPSQDQPQHF
TGTGCCAGCAGCCCAAGTCAGGATCAGCCCCAGCATTTT
>TRBJ2-3|TRBV7-9|TRBD2|many
CASSPGLEGDTQYF
TGTGCCAGCAGCCCCGGACTAGAGGGAGATACGCAGTATTTT
>TRBJ2-1|TRBV5-1|.|.
CASSLASLSDEQFF
TGCGCCAGCAGCTTGGCTAGCCTCAGCGATGAGCAGTTCTTC